The 10 T cell receptor beta chains presented below share a single source sample, sequenced in a study of shared clonotypes between healthy human individuals. The table came from immunoSEQ multiplex PCR; TCRdb's copy has only in-frame clones and leaves some out. Altogether hundreds of thousands of clones are present, around 76% being singletons, with the ten largest covering approximately 12%. Sequenced: PBMCs. The receptors stem from a woman between 40 and 55 years old in good health. Some clones in this sample may be carry-over from other donors' samples.

This chain uses TRBV7-2 with TRBJ1-5; possibly TRBD1 for D (5 bases). The CDR3 sequence is 16 residues long. The V end lost 1 base, the J end lost 7 bases, and 17 bases lay between the germline ends. Germline V gene data show CDR1 as SGHTA and CDR2 as FQGNSA. The CDR3 DNA sequence: TGTGCCAGCAGCTTAGATGGGAGGGGAGGGCTCCAGCCCCAGCATTTT. It codes for CASSLDGRGGLQPQHF.

V usage is TRBV9 and J usage is TRBJ2-3; D possibly corresponds to TRBD1 (5 bases). The CDR3 contains 14 residues. The V and J ends lost 5 bases and 4 bases respectively, with 14 bases between them. Germline-derived CDR1 and CDR2 are SGDLS and YYNGEE. DNA of the CDR3: TGTGCCAGCAGTGGCGACTTGGGGCCAGATACGCAGTATTTT. It yields the protein CASSGDLGPDTQYF.

The chain couples TRBV10-3 to TRBJ2-3; TRBD2 matches 8 bases. The CDR3 has 15 amino acids. Germline V gene lookup returns CDR1 ENHRY and CDR2 SYGVKD. V gave up 7 bases and J gave up 2 bases; unmatched junction bases: 8. CDR3 nucleotide sequence: TGTGCCATCAAGGCCGGGGGGGGGAACACAGATACGCAGTATTTT. It translates to CAIKAGGGNTDTQYF.

The chain recombines TRBV6-1 with TRBJ1-5; D unresolved. The CDR3 sequence is 15 residues long. CDR1 is MNHNS and CDR2 is SASEGT in the germline V gene. Trimming took 3 bases from V and 3 from J, leaving 12 bases between them. In DNA form, the CDR3 reads TGTGCCAGCAGTGACGCGGGCGGCTCCAATCAGCCCCAGCATTTT. Translating gives CASSDAGGSNQPQHF.

The chain combines TRBV19 with TRBJ2-7; a possible D gene is TRBD2 (7 bases). This CDR3 is built from 13 residues. Germline V gene sequence: CDR1 LNHDA, CDR2 SQIVND (reference sequence). Trimming stripped 6 bases from V and 1 base from J, with 10 bases between. Here the CDR3 reads CASRGGTSYEQYF. The CDR3 nucleotides are TGTGCCAGTAGGGGAGGGACATCCTACGAGCAGTACTTC.

The count of this clone is one. The V call is TRBV19, the J call TRBJ2-7, with 9 bases lining up with TRBD2. The CDR3 has 14 amino acids. The germline V gene encodes CDR1 LNHDA and CDR2 SQIVND (reference sequence). With 1 base clipped from V and 9 bases from J, the junction kept 7 bases outside the gene matches. This chain's CDR3 is CASSIVAGAPGQYF. As DNA, the CDR3 is TGTGCCAGTAGTATAGTAGCGGGGGCCCCTGGGCAGTACTTC.

The rearrangement uses TRBV30 and TRBJ2-7; D is perhaps TRBD2 (6 bases). The CDR3 runs 14 residues. V shed 1 base and J shed 3 bases, with 13 bases lying between them. Germline values: CDR1 GTSNPN, CDR2 SVGIG (reference sequence). The CDR3 nucleotides read TGTGCCTGGAGTGACGGGAGTGGAAACTACGAGCAGTACTTC. Amino acids: CAWSDGSGNYEQYF. The full variable domain, in which reference TRBV30 and TRBJ2-7 provide the parts outside the CDR3, is SQTIHQWPATLVQPVGSPLSLECTVEGTSNPNLYWYRQAAGRGLQLLFYSVGIGQISSEVPQNLSASRPQDRQFILSSKKLLLSDSGFYLCAWSDGSGNYEQYFGPGTRLTVT.

This clone has a single count. V usage is TRBV5-1 and J usage is TRBJ2-3, with D unresolved. Germline CDR1 is SGHRS and CDR2 is YFSETQ. CDR3 length equals 13 residues. Trimming cost V 5 bases and J 4 bases, with 11 bases left between them. CDR3 residues: CASRDAVSDTQYF. The CDR3 nucleotides read TGCGCCAGCAGGGATGCAGTTTCAGATACGCAGTATTTT. Supplemented by reference TRBV5-1 and TRBJ2-3, the full variable domain reads KAGVTQTPRYLIKTRGQQVTLSCSPISGHRSVSWYQQTPGQGLQFLFEYFSETQRNKGNFPGRFSGRQFSNSRSEMNVSTLELGDSALYLCASRDAVSDTQYFGPGTRLTVL.

The chain employs TRBV9 and TRBJ2-7, with unresolved D. Germline CDR1 is SGDLS and CDR2 is YYNGEE. This CDR3 has 13 amino acids. V lost 5 bases, J lost 6 bases, and 15 bases lay in between. The CDR3 sequence is CASSGDGTGEQYF. CDR3 bases: TGTGCCAGCAGTGGCGACGGAACCGGCGAGCAGTACTTC.

The count of this clone is one. This sequence joins TRBV19 and TRBJ1-3; D is uncertain. The germline CDR1 and CDR2 sequences are LNHDA and SQIVND (reference sequence). This CDR3 region has 14 residues. Trimming took 5 bases from V and 0 from J, leaving 8 bases between them. CDR3: CASSAQSSGNTIYF. CDR3 in DNA: TGTGCCAGTAGTGCTCAGAGCTCTGGAAACACCATATATTTT. Full variable domain (outside the CDR3, taken from reference TRBV19 and TRBJ1-3): DGGITQSPKYLFRKEGQNVTLSCEQNLNHDAMYWYRQDPGQGLRLIYYSQIVNDFQKGDIAEGYSVSREKKESFPLTVTSAQKNPTAFYLCASSAQSSGNTIYFGEGSWLTVV.